The source of this T cell receptor beta chain is a study of blood T cell repertoires in COVID-19. About the research overall: Material from acute and convalescent COVID-19 was sourced from the United States, Italy and Spain. T cells, B-cell-depleted T cells, or PBMCs supplied cDNA or gDNA.

As originally analysed: For nucleated cells, counts were estimated from reference gene primer amplification. Libraries were prepared by immunoSEQ multiplex PCR; TCRdb keeps only in-frame clonotypes and omits some of them. The V and J calls and clone size were taken over from that table, and D and trimming were inferred from the DNA. Of about 440,000 clones listed, around 88% are singletons. This CDR3 contains 15 residues. V shed 2 bases and J shed 2 bases, with 11 bases lying between them. Germline V CDR1 and CDR2: MDHEN, SYDVKM. The gene calls are TRBV28 and TRBJ2-3; D is possibly TRBD2 (6 bases). Material for sequencing was peripheral blood. The clonotype was recovered from a woman aged 25 to 39 with acute or convalescent COVID-19. The CDR3 DNA is TGTGCCAGCAGTTTAGGGGGGTCAAACACAGATACGCAGTATTTT. Residues: CASSLGGSNTDTQYF. Filled out from reference TRBV28 and TRBJ2-3, the complete variable domain reads DVKVTQSSRYLVKRTGEKVFLECVQDMDHENMFWYRQDPGLGLRLIYFSYDVKMKEKGDIPEGYSVSREKKERFSLILESASTNQTSMYLCASSLGGSNTDTQYFGPGTRLTVL.